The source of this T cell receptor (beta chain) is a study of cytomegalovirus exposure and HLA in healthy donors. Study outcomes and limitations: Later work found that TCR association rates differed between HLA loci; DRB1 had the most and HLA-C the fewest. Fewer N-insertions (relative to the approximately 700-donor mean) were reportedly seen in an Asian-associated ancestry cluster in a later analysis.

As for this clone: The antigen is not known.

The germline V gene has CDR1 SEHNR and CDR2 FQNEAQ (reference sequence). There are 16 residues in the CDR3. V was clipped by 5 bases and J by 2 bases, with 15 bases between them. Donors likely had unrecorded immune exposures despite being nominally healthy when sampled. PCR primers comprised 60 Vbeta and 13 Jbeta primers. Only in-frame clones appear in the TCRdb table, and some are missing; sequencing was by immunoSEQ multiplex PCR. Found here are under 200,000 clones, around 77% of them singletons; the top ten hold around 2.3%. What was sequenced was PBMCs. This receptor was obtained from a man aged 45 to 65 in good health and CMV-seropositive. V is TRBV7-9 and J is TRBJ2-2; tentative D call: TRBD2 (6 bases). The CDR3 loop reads CASSPFRGTNTGELFF. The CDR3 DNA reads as TGTGCCAGCAGCCCTTTCCGGGGGACTAACACCGGGGAGCTGTTTTTT. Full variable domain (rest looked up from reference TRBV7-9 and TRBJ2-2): DTGVSQNPRHKITKRGQNVTFRCDPISEHNRLYWYRQTLGQGPEFLTYFQNEAQLEKSRLLSDRFSAERPKGSFSTLEIQRTEQGDSAMYLCASSPFRGTNTGELFFGEGSRLTVL.